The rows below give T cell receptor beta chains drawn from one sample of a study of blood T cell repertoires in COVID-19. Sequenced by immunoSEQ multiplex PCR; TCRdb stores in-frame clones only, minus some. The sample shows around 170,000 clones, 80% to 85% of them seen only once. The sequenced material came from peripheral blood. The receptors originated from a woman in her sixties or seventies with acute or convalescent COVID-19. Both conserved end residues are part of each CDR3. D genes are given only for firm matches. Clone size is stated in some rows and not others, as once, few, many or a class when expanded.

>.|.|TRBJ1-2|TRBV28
CASSFLYYGYTF
TGTGCCAGCAGTTTTCTTTACTATGGCTACACCTTC
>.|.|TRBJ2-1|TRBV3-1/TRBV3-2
CASSQDEGVNYNEQFF
TGTGCCAGCAGCCAAGATGAGGGGGTCAACTACAATGAGCAGTTCTTC
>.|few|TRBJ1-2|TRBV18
CASTPGGPTAYYGYTF
TGTGCCAGCACCCCGGGGGGCCCCACCGCGTATTATGGCTACACCTTC
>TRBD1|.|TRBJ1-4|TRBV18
CASSPYPGTGSEKLFF
TGTGCCAGCTCACCTTATCCCGGGACAGGGAGTGAAAAACTGTTTTTT
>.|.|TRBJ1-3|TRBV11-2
CASSLGGGSGNTIYF
TGTGCCAGCAGCTTAGGCGGGGGCTCTGGAAACACCATATATTTT
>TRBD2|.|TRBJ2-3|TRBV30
CACRPAGGRSTDTQYF
TGTGCCTGCCGGCCGGCGGGGGGCCGAAGCACAGATACGCAGTATTTT
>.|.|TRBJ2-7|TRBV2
CASSFGQTKDF
TGTGCCAGCAGCTTCGGACAGACCAAGGACTTC
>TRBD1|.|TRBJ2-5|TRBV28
CASWDRRSETQYF
TGTGCCAGCTGGGACAGGCGGTCTGAGACCCAGTACTTC
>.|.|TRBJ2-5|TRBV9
CASSVASSGQWETQYF
TGTGCCAGCAGCGTAGCCTCAAGCGGGCAGTGGGAGACCCAGTACTTC
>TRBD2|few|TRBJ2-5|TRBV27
CASSLSASGVWETQYF
TGTGCCAGCAGTTTATCCGCTAGCGGGGTTTGGGAGACCCAGTACTTC
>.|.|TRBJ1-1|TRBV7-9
CASTWGGTEAFF
TGTGCCAGCACGTGGGGGGGCACTGAAGCTTTCTTT
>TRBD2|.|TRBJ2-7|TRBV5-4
CASSLAGGPREQYF
TGTGCCAGCAGCTTGGCGGGGGGGCCTCGTGAGCAGTACTTC
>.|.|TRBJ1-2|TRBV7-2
CASSPSGLASTSGYTF
TGTGCCAGCAGCCCCAGCGGCTTAGCCTCCACGTCCGGCTACACCTTC
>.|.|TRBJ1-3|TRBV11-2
CASSLPHYREGGNTIYF
TGTGCCAGCAGCTTACCTCATTACCGGGAGGGAGGAAACACCATATATTTT
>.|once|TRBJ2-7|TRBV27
CASSPGDTPYEQYF
TGTGCCAGCAGTCCCGGGGACACTCCCTACGAGCAGTACTTC
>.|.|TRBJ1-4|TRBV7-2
CASSLVSGPTNEKLFF
TGTGCCAGCAGCTTAGTCAGCGGGCCAACTAATGAAAAACTGTTTTTT
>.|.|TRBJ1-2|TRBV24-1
CATSDSGEGYTF
TGTGCCACCAGTGACTCAGGGGAAGGCTACACCTTC
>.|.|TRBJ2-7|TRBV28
CASSLNSDRKYF
TGTGCCAGCAGTTTGAATTCGGACAGAAAGTACTTC
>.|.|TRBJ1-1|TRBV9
CASSVVPDTEAFF
TGTGCCAGCAGCGTAGTTCCGGACACTGAAGCTTTCTTT
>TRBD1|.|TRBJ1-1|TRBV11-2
CASSPQGALAFF
TGTGCCAGCAGTCCACAGGGGGCTCTCGCTTTCTTT
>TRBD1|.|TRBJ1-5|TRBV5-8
CASSGGTGFQPQHF
TGTGCCAGCAGCGGAGGGACAGGGTTCCAGCCCCAGCATTTT
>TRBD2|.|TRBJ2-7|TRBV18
CASSPPGLGYEQYF
TGTGCCAGCTCACCTCCGGGACTAGGCTACGAGCAGTACTTC
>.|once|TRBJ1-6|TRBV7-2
CASSLIGVSNSPLHF
TGTGCCAGCAGCTTAATTGGAGTATCTAATTCACCCCTCCACTTT
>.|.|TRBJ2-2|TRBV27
CASTHDSGVGNTGELFF
TGTGCCAGCACCCATGACTCGGGGGTTGGGAACACCGGGGAGCTGTTTTTT